This T cell receptor beta chain was recorded in a study of T cell responses to AZD1222 COVID-19 vaccine. Study context: It was second doses at about 4 or about 12 weeks that were pooled. Study conclusions and caveats: Receipt of two AZD1222 doses was followed by a rise in Spike-specific TCR breadth and depth. Baseline serology detected seropositivity in only a handful of AZD1222 recipients.

There are 13 residues in the CDR3. The germline V and J ends were trimmed by 2 bases and 2 bases, with 7 bases remaining between them. Some clones are missing from TCRdb's copy, which holds only in-frame ones; the method was immunoSEQ multiplex PCR. The data show 150,000 to 200,000 clones, about 95% seen once. Concerning this clone: The antigen is unknown.

The sequence was obtained from an adult in good health. The sequences come from peripheral blood, collected on day 0 of AZD1222 vaccination. V gene TRBV12-3 or TRBV12-4 combines with J gene TRBJ2-7; TRBD2 might be the D (5 bases). CDR3 in amino acids: CASSLQRTYEQYF. The CDR3, as DNA: TGTGCCAGCAGTTTACAGCGGACCTACGAGCAGTACTTC.